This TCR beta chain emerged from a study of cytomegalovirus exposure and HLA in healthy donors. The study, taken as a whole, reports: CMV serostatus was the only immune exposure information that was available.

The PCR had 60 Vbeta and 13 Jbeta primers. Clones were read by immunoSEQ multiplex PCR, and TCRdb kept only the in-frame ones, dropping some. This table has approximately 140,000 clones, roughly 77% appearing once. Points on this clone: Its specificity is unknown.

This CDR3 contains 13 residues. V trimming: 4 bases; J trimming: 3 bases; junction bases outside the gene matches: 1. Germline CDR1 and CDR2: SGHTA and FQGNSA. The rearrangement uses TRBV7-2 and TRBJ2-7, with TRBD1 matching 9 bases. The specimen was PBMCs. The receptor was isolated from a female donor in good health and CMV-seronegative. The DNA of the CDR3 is TGTGCCAGCAGCTGGGACAGGGACTACGAGCAGTACTTC. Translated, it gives CASSWDRDYEQYF.